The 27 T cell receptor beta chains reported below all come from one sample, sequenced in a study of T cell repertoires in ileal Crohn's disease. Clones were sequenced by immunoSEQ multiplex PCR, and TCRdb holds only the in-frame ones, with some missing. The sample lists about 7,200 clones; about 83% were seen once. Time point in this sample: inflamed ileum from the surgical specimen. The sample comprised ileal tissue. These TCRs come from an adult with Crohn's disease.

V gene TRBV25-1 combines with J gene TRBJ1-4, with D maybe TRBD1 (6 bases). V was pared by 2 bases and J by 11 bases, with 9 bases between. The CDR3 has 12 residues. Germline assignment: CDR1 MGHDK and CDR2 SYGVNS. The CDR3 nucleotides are TGTGCCAGCAGTGAAACAGGGATGAAACTGTTTTTT. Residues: CASSETGMKLFF.

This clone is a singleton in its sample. The CDR3: CASSVALQRTNNEQFF. In DNA, the CDR3 is TGTGCCAGCAGCGTAGCTCTCCAGCGCACTAACAATGAGCAGTTCTTC. The V call is TRBV9, the J call TRBJ2-1; no clear D gene. V lost 0 bases and J 5 bases, leaving 15 bases between the germline ends. The CDR3 is 16 residues long. Germline-derived CDR1 and CDR2 are SGDLS and YYNGEE. Complete variable domain (other parts from reference TRBV9 and TRBJ2-1): DSGVTQTPKHLITATGQRVTLRCSPRSGDLSVYWYQQSLDQGLQFLIQYYNGEERAKGNILERFSAQQFPDLHSELNLSSLELGDSALYFCASSVALQRTNNEQFFGPGTRLTVL.

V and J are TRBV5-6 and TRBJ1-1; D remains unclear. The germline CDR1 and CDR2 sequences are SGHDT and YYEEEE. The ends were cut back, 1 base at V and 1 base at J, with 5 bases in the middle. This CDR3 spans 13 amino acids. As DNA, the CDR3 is TGTGCCAGCAGCTTGAGGCAGAACACTGAAGCTTTCTTT. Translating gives CASSLRQNTEAFF.

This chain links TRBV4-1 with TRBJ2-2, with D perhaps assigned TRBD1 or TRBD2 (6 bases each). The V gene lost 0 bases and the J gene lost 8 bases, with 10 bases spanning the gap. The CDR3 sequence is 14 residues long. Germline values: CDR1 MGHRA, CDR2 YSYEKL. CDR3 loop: CASSQDRRGGELFF. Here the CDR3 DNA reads TGCGCCAGCAGCCAAGATCGGAGGGGGGGGGAGCTGTTTTTT.

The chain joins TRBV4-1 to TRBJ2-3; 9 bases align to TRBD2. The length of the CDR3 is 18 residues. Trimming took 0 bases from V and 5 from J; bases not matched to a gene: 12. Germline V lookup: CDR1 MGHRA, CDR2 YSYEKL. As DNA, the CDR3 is TGCGCCAGCAGCCAAGATCCCTATGGCGGGGGGGCAGGAGATACGCAGTATTTT. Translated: CASSQDPYGGGAGDTQYF.

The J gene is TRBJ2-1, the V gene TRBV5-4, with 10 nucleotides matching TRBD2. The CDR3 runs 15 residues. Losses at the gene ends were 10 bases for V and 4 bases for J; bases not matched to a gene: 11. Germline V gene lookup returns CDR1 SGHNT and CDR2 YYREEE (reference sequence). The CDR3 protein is CAGAEAGGLYNEQFF. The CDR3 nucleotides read TGTGCCGGGGCCGAAGCGGGGGGGCTTTACAATGAGCAGTTCTTC.

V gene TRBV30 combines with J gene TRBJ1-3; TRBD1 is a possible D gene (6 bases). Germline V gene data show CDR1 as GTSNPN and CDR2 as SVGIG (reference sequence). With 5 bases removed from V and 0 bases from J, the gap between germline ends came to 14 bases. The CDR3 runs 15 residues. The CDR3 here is CAWDPGHDSGNTIYF. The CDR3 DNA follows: TGTGCCTGGGACCCGGGACATGACTCTGGAAACACCATATATTTT.

CDR3 region: CASSALAGGLDEQYF. The CDR3 nucleotides read TGTGCCAGCAGCGCCTTAGCGGGGGGCCTCGACGAGCAGTACTTC. The rearrangement uses TRBV11-3 and TRBJ2-7, with 10 bases matching TRBD2. The CDR3 runs 15 residues. Germline values: CDR1 SGHNT, CDR2 YENEEA. V trimming: 5 bases; J trimming: 5 bases; junction bases outside the gene matches: 9. Looking up the rest from reference TRBV11-3 and TRBJ2-7 gives the full variable domain: EAGVVQSPRYKIIEKKQPVAFWCNPISGHNTLYWYLQNLGQGPELLIRYENEEAVDDSQLPKDRFSAERLKGVDSTLKIQPAELGDSAVYLCASSALAGGLDEQYFGPGTRLTVT.

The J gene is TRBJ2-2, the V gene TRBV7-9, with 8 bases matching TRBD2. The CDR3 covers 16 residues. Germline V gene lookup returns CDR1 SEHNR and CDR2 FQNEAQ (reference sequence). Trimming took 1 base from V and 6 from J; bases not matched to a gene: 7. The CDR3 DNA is TGTGCCAGCAGCTTAGAGGCTAGCGGGTACCCCGGGGAGCTGTTTTTT. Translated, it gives CASSLEASGYPGELFF.

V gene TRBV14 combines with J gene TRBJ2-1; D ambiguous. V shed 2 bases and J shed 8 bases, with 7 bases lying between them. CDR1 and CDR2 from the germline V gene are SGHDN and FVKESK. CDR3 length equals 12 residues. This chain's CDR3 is CASSQTYDEQFF. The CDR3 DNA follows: TGTGCCAGCAGCCAAACATACGATGAGCAGTTCTTC. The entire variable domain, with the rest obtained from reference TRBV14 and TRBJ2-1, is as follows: EAGVTQFPSHSVIEKGQTVTLRCDPISGHDNLYWYRRVMGKEIKFLLHFVKESKQDESGMPNNRFLAERTGGTYSTLKVQPAELEDSGVYFCASSQTYDEQFFGPGTRLTVL.

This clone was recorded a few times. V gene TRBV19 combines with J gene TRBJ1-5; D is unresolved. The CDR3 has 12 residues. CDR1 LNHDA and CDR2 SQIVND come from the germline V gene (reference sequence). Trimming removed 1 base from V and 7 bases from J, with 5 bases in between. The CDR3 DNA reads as TGTGCCAGTAGTATAGCAGGACAGCCCCAGCATTTT. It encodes CASSIAGQPQHF.

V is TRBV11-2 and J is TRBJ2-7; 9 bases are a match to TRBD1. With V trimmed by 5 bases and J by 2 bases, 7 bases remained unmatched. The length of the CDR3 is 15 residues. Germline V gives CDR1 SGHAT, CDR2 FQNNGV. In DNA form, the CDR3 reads TGTGCCAGCAGCGCACCGGGACAGGGAGCCTACGAGCAGTACTTC. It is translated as CASSAPGQGAYEQYF.

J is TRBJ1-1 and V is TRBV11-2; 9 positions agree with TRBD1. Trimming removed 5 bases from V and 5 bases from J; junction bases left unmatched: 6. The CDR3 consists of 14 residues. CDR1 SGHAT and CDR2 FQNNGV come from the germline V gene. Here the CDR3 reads CASSLGTGRTEAFF. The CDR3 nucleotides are TGTGCCAGCAGCCTCGGGACAGGGAGGACTGAAGCTTTCTTT.

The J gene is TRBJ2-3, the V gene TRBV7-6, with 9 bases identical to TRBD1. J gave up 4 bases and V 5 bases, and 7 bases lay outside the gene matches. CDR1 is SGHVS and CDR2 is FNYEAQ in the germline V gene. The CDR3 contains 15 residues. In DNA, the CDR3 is TGTGCCAGCAGCCCCCGGGACAGGGACCCAGATACGCAGTATTTT. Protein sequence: CASSPRDRDPDTQYF. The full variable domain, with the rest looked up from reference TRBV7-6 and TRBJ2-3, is GAGVSQSPRYKVTKRGQDVALRCDPISGHVSLYWYRQALGQGPEFLTYFNYEAQQDKSGLPNDRFSAERPEGSISTLTIQRTEQRDSAMYRCASSPRDRDPDTQYFGPGTRLTVL.

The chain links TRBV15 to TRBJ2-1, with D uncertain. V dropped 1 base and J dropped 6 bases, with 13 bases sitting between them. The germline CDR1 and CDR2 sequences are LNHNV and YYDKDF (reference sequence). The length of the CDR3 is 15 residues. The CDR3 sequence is CATSRVRSSSNEQFF. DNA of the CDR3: TGTGCCACCAGCAGAGTCAGGTCTAGTTCCAATGAGCAGTTCTTC.

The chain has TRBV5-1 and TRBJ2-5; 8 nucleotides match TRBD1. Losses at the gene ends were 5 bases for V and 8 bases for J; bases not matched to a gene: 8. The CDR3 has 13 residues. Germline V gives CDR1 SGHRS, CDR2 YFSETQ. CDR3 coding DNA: TGCGCCAGCAGAAGGACAGGGAGTATTACCCAGTACTTC. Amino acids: CASRRTGSITQYF.

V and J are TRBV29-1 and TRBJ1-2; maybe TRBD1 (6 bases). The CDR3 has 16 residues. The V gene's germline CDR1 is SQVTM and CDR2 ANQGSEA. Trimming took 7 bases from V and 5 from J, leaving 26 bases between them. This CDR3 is CSATDGGQGGPYGYTF. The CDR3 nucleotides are TGCAGCGCTACCGACGGGGGTCAAGGGGGGCCATATGGCTACACCTTC.

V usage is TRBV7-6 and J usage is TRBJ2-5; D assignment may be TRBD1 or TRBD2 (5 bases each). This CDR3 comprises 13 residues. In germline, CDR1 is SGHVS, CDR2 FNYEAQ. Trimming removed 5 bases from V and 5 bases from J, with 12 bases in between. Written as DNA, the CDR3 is TGTGCCAGCAGCCGAGGGGATTGGGAGACCCAGTACTTC. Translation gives CASSRGDWETQYF.

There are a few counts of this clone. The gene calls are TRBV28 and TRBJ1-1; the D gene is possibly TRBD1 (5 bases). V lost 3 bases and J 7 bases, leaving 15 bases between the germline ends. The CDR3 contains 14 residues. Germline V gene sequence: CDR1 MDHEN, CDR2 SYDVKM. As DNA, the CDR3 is TGTGCCAGCAGTTTGGGGCGGGGCCAACATGAAGCTTTCTTT. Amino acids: CASSLGRGQHEAFF.

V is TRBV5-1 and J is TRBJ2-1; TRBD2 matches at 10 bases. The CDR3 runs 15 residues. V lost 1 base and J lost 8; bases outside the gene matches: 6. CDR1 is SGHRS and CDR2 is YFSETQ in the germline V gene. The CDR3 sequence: CASSLRPSGGDEQFF. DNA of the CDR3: TGCGCCAGCAGCTTGCGCCCTAGCGGGGGCGATGAGCAGTTCTTC. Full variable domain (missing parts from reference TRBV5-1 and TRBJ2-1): KAGVTQTPRYLIKTRGQQVTLSCSPISGHRSVSWYQQTPGQGLQFLFEYFSETQRNKGNFPGRFSGRQFSNSRSEMNVSTLELGDSALYLCASSLRPSGGDEQFFGPGTRLTVL.

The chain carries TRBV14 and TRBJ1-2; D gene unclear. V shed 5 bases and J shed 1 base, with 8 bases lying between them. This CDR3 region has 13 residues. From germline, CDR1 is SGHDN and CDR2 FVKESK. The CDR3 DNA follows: TGTGCCAGCAGCACGGCGGATAACTATGGCTACACCTTC. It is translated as CASSTADNYGYTF.

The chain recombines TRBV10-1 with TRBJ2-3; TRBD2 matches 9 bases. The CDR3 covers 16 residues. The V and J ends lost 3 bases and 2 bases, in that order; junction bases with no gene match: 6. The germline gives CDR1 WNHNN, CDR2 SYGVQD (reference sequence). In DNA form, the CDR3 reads TGCGCCAGCAGTGATTCCGTAGCGGGGGCCACAGATACGCAGTATTTT. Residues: CASSDSVAGATDTQYF.

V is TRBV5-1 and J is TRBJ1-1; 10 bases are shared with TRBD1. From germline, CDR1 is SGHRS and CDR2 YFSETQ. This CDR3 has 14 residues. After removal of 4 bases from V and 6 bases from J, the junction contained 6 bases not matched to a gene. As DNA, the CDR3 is TGCGCCAGCAGCCACGGGACAGGGGCTTCTGAAGCTTTCTTT. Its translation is CASSHGTGASEAFF. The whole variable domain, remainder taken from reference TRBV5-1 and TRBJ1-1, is KAGVTQTPRYLIKTRGQQVTLSCSPISGHRSVSWYQQTPGQGLQFLFEYFSETQRNKGNFPGRFSGRQFSNSRSEMNVSTLELGDSALYLCASSHGTGASEAFFGQGTRLTVV.

CDR3 coding DNA: TGTGCCAGCAGCCCTCCAGTTGGATATGAGCAGTTCTTC. Its protein is CASSPPVGYEQFF. The rearrangement uses TRBV9 and TRBJ2-1; D gene ambiguous. The CDR3 is made up of 13 amino acids. Trimming removed 4 bases at V and 8 bases at J, with 13 bases between. CDR1 is SGDLS and CDR2 is YYNGEE in the germline V gene.

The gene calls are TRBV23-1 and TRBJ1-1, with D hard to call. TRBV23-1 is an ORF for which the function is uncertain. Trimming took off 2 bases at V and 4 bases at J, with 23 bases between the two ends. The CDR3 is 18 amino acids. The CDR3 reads CASSQPICFRVQGTEAFF. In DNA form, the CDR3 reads TGCGCCAGCAGTCAACCTATTTGCTTCCGGGTTCAAGGCACTGAAGCTTTCTTT.

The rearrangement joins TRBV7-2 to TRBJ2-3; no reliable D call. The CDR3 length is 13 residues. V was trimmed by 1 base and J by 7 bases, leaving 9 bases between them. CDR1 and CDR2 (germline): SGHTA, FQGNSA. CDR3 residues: CASSLDFRNTQYF. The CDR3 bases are TGTGCCAGCAGCTTAGATTTCCGGAATACGCAGTATTTT.

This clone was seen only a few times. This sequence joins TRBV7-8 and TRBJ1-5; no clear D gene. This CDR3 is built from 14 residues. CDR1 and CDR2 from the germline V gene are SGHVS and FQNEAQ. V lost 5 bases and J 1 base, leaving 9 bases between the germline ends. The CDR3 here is CASSKGESNQPQHF. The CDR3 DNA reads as TGTGCCAGCAGCAAGGGAGAAAGCAATCAGCCCCAGCATTTT.